The clone carrying this T cell receptor (beta chain) was counted many times. TCRdb re-derived calls from the RACE reads in MiXCR, one entry per CDR3 protein. The sample yields 70,000 or so distinct CDR3 sequences, around 10% seen once. This sample stems from a study of human T cells and chemical hapten exposure. Study details: DPC 0.01% went on the upper back by patch test, with reading at 6 days. Alopecia areata, totalis or universalis affected patients, mainly female.

Time point meaning: patch test 3, about 24 weeks after DPC sensitization. Treatment described: therapeutic diphenylcyclopropenone sensitization with weekly scalp DPC. Investigators collected blood before applying each patch test. This sequence originates from a woman aged 50 to 65 with alopecia areata. Some clones in this sample may be carry-over from other donors' samples. The material was whole blood, obtained in connection with sensitization to the hapten diphenylcyclopropenone (DPC).

The chain's CDR3 is CASSYSYIQGTEAFF. CDR3 bases: TGTGCCAGCAGTTACTCGTACATCCAAGGAACTGAAGCTTTCTTT. The rearrangement uses TRBV6-5 and TRBJ1-1; D ambiguous. This CDR3 has 15 amino acids. The germline CDR1 and CDR2 sequences are MNHEY and SVGAGI. V was pared by 0 bases and J by 5 bases, with 13 bases between.